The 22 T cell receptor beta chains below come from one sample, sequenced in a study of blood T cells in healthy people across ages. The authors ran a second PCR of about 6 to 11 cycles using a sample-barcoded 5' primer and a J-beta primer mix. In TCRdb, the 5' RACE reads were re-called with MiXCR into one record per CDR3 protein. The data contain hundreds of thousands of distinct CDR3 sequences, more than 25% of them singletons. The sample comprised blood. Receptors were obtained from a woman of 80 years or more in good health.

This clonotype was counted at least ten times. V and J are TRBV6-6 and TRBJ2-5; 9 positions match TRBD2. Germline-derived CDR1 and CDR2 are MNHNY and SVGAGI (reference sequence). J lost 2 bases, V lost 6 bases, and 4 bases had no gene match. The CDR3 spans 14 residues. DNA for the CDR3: TGTGCCAGCAGGGGACTAGCAGCTCAAGAGACCCAGTACTTC. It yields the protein CASRGLAAQETQYF.

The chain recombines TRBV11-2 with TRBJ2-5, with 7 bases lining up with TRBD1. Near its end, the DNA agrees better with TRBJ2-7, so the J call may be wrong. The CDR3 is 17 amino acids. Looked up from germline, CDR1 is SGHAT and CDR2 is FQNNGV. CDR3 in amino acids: CASSLGLFGTEYSEQYF. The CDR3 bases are TGTGCCAGCAGCTTAGGCCTCTTCGGGACAGAGTATTCCGAGCAGTACTTC.

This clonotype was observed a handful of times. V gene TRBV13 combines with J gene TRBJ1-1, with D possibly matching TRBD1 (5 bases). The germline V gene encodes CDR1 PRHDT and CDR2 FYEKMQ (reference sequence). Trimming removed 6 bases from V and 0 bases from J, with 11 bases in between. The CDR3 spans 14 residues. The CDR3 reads CASRRGRLNTEAFF. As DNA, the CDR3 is TGTGCCAGCAGGAGGGGCAGGTTGAACACTGAAGCTTTCTTT. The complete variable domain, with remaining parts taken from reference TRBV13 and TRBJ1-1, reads AAGVIQSPRHLIKEKRETATLKCYPIPRHDTVYWYQQGPGQDPQFLISFYEKMQSDKGSIPDRFSAQQFSDYHSELNMSSLELGDSALYFCASRRGRLNTEAFFGQGTRLTVV.

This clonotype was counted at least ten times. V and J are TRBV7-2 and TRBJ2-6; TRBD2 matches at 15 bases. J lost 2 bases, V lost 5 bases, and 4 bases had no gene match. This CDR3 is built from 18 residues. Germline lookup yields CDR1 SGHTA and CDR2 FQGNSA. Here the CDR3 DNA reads TGTGCCAGCAGCGGATGGACTAGCGGGGGGGCTGGGGCCAACGTCCTGACTTTC. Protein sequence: CASSGWTSGGAGANVLTF.

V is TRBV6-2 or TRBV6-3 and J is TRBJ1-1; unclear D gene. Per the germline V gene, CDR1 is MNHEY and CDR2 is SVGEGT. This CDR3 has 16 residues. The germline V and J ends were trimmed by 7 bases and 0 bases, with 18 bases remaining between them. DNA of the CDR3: TGTGCCAGCAAGGCGCCGGGCGGCAGGATGAACACTGAAGCTTTCTTT. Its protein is CASKAPGGRMNTEAFF.

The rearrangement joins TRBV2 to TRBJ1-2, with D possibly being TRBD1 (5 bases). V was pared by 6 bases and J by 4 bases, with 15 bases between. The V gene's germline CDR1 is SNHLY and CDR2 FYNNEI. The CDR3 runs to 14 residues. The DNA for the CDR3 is TGTGCCAGCAGGGAAACCGGGGGAGTCTATGGCTACACCTTC. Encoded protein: CASRETGGVYGYTF.

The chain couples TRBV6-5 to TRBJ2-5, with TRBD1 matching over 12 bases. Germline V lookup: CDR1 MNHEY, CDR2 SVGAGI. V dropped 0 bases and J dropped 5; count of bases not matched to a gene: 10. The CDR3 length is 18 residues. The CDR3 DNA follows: TGTGCCAGCAGTTACTCGATTTCCGGGACAGGGGGCCGGGAGACCCAGTACTTC. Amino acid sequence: CASSYSISGTGGRETQYF.

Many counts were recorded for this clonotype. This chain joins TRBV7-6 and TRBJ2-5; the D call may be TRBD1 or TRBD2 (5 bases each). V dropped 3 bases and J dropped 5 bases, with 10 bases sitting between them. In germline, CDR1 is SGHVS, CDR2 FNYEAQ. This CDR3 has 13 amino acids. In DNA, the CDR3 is TGTGCCAGCAGCTTCGGGGCCGGGGAGACCCAGTACTTC. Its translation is CASSFGAGETQYF.

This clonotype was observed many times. The CDR3 DNA follows: TGCAGTGCTAAAATAGCGGGGCCCTTCTACGAGCAGTACTTC. Protein product: CSAKIAGPFYEQYF. The chain carries TRBV20-1 and TRBJ2-7; TRBD2 agrees at 8 bases. Trimming cost V 4 bases and J 3 bases; bases outside gene matches: 8. CDR3 length: 14 residues. Germline loops: CDR1 DFQATT, CDR2 SNEGSKA (reference sequence).

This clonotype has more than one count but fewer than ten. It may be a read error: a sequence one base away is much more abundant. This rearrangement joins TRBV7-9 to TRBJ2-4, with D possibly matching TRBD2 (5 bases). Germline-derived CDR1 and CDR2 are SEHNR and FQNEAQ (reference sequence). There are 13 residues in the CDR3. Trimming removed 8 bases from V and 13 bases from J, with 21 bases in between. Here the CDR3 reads CASGEQTYNEQYF. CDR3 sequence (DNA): TGTGCCAGCGGGGAGCAAACCTACAATGAGCAGTACTTC.

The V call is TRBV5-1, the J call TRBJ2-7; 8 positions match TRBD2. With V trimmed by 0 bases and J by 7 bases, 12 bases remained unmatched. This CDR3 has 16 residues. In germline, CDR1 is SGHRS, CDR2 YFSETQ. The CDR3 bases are TGCGCCAGCAGCTTGGGGGCCAGCGGGAGCTTTGGGGAGCAGTACTTC. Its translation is CASSLGASGSFGEQYF.

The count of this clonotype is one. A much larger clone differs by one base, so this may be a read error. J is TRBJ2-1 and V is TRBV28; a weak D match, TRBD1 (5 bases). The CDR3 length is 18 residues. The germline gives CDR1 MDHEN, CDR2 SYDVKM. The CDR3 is CASSLLAIRRQQYSEQFF. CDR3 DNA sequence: TGTGCCAGCAGTCTCCTCGCTATTCGGAGACAGCAATACAGTGAGCAGTTCTTC.

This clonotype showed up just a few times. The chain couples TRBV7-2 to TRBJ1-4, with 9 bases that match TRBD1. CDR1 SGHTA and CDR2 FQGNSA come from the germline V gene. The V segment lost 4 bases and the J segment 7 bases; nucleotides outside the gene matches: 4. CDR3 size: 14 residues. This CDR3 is CASSSQGASEKLFF. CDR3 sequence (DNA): TGTGCCAGCAGCTCACAGGGGGCGAGTGAAAAACTGTTTTTT.

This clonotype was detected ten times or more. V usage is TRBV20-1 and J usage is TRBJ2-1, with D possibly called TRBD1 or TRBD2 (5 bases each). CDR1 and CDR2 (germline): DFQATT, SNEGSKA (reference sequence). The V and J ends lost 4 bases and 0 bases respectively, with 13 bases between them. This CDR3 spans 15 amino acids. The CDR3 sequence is CSAKRVGTSYNEQFF. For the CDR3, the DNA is TGCAGTGCTAAACGCGTAGGGACCTCCTACAATGAGCAGTTCTTC.

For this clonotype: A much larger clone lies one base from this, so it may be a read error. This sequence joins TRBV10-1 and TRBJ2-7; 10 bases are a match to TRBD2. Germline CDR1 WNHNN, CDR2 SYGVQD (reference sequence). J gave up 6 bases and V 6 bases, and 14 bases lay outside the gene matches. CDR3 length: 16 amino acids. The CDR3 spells CASRLSIAGGHCEQYF. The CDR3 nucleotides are TGCGCCAGCAGACTCTCTATAGCGGGGGGCCACTGCGAGCAGTACTTC.

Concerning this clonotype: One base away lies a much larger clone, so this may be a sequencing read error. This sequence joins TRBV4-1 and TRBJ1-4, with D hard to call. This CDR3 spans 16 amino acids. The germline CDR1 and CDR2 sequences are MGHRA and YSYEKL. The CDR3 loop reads CASSQDSGIRREKRFF. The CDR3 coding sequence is TGCGCCAGCAGCCAAGACTCCGGGATCCGAAGGGAAAAACGGTTTTTT.

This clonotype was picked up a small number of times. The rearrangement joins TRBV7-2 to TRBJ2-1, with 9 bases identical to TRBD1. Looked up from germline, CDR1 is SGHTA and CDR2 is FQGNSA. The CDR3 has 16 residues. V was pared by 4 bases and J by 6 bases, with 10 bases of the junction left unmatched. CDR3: CASSSLQGAVGNEQFF. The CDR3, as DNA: TGTGCCAGCAGCTCCCTACAGGGGGCCGTAGGCAATGAGCAGTTCTTC.

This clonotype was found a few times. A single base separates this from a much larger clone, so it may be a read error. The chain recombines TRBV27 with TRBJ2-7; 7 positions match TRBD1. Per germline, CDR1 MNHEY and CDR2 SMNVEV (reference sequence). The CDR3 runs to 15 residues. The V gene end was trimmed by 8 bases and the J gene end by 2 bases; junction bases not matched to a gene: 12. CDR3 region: CASRYRGEEPYEQYF. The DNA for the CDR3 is TGTGCCAGCCGGTACAGGGGTGAAGAACCCTACGAGCAGTACTTC.

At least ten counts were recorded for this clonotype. The CDR3 reads CASYRDRRYNEQFF. CDR3 DNA sequence: TGTGCCAGCTACCGGGACAGGAGATACAATGAGCAGTTCTTC. The chain is built from TRBV7-2 and TRBJ2-1; the match to TRBD1 covers 8 bases. CDR3 length equals 14 residues. Per germline, CDR1 SGHTA and CDR2 FQGNSA. Trimming cost V 8 bases and J 4 bases; bases outside gene matches: 7.

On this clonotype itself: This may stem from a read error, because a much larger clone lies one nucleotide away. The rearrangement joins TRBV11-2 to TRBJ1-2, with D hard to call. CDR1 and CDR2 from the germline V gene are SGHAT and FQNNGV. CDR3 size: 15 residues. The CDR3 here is CASSPSQLANHGYTF. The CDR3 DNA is TGTGCCAGCAGCCCAAGTCAACTAGCTAACCATGGCTACACCTTC.

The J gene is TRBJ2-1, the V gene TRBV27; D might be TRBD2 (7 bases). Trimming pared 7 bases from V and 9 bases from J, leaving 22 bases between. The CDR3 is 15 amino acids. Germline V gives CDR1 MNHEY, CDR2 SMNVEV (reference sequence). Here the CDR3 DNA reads TGTGCCAGCAATAAGGGGGGGAGGGCCAGGCTTGAGCAGTTCTTC. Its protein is CASNKGGRARLEQFF.

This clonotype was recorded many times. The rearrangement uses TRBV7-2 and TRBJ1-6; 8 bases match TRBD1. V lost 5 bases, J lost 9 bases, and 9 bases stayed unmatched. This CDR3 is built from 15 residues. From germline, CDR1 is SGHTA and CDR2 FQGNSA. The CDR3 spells CASSKSPGGISPLHF. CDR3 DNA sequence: TGTGCCAGCAGCAAATCGCCAGGGGGCATTTCACCCCTCCACTTT.